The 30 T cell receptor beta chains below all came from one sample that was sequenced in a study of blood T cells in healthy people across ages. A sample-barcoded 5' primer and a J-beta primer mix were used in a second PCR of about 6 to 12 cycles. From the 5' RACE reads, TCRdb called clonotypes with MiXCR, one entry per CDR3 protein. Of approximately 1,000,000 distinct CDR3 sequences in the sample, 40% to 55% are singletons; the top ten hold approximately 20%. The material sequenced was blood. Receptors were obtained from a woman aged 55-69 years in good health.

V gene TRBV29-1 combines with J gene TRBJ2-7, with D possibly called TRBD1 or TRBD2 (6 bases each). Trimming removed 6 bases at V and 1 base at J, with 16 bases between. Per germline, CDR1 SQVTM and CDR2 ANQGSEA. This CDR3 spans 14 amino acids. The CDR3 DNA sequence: TGCAGCGTGATGGGGGGCTGGAGTTCCTACGAGCAGTACTTC. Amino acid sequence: CSVMGGWSSYEQYF.

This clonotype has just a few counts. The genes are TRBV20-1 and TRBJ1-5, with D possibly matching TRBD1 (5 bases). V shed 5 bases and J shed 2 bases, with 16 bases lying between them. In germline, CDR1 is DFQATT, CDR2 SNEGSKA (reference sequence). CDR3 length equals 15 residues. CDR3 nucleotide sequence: TGCAGTGCTTCCCACCCCCGGGGCGGCAATCAGCCCCAGCATTTT. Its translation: CSASHPRGGNQPQHF.

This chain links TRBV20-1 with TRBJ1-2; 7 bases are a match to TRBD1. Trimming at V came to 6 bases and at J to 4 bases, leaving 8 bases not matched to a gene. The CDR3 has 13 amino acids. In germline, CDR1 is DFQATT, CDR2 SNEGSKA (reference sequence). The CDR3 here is CSALDRVGYGYTF. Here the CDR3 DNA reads TGCAGTGCCCTAGACAGGGTTGGCTATGGCTACACCTTC.

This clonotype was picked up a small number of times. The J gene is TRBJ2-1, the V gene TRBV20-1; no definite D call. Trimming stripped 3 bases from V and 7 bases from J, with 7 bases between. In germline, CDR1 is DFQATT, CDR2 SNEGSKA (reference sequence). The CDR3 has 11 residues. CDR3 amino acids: CSARGPNEQFF. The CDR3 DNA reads TGCAGTGCTAGGGGCCCAAATGAGCAGTTCTTC.

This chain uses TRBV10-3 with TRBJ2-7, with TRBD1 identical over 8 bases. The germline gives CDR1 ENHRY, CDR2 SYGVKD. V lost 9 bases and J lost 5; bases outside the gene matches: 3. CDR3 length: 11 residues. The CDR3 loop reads CAIRQGNEQYF. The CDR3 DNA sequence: TGTGCCATAAGACAGGGGAACGAGCAGTACTTC.

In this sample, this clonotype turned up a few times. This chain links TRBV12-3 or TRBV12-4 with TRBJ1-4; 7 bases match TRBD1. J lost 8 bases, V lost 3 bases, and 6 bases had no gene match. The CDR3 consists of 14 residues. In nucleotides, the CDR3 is TGTGCCAGCAGTTTCGACAGGGTCCAGGAAAAACTGTTTTTT. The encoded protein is CASSFDRVQEKLFF.

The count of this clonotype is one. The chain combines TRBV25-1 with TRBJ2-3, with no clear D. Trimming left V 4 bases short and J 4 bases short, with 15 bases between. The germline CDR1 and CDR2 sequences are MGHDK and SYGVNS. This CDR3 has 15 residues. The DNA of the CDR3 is TGTGCCAGCAGTGCGGAGAGACACCGCGCAGATACGCAGTATTTT. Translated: CASSAERHRADTQYF.

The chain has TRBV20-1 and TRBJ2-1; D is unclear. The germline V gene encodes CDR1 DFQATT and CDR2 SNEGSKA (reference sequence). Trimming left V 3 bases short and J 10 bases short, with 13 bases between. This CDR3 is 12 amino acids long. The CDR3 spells CSASGPREEQFF. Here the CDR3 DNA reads TGCAGTGCTAGTGGACCCCGCGAGGAGCAGTTCTTC.

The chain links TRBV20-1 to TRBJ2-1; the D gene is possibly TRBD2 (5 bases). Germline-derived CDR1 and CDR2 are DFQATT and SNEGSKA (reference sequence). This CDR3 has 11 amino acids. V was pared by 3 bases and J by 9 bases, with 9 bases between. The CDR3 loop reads CSASGVCEQFF. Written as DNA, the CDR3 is TGCAGTGCTAGCGGGGTGTGTGAGCAGTTCTTC.

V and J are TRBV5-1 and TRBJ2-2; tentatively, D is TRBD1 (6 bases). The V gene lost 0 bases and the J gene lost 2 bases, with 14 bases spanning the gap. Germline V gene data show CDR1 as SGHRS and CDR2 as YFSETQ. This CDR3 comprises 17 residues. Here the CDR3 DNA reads TGCGCCAGCAGCTTGGAACCTAGGACAGTCAACACCGGGGAGCTGTTTTTT. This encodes CASSLEPRTVNTGELFF.

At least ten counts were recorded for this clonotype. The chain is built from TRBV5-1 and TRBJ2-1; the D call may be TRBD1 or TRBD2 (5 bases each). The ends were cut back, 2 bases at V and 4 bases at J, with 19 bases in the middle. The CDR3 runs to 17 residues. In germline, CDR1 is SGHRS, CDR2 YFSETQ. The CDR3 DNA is TGCGCCAGCAGCTTCCCTGTGACCGCTGAGGGGTACAATGAGCAGTTCTTC. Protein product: CASSFPVTAEGYNEQFF. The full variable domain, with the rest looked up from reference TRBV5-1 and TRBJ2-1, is KAGVTQTPRYLIKTRGQQVTLSCSPISGHRSVSWYQQTPGQGLQFLFEYFSETQRNKGNFPGRFSGRQFSNSRSEMNVSTLELGDSALYLCASSFPVTAEGYNEQFFGPGTRLTVL.

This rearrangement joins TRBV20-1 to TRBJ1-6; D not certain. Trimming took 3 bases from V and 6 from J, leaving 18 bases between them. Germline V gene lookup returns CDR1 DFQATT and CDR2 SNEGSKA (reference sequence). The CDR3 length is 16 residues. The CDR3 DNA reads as TGCAGTGCTAGGCCCTCTCCTGGGCTGGTTAATTCACCCCTCCACTTT. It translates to CSARPSPGLVNSPLHF.

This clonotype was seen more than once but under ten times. The DNA of the CDR3 is TGCAGCGTTGAAGATGACCTCCCGGGTGGCTACACCTTC. It translates to CSVEDDLPGGYTF. V is TRBV29-1 and J is TRBJ1-2, with no clear D. The germline V gene has CDR1 SQVTM and CDR2 ANQGSEA. Trimming removed 0 bases from V and 7 bases from J, with 12 bases in between. The CDR3 is made up of 13 amino acids.

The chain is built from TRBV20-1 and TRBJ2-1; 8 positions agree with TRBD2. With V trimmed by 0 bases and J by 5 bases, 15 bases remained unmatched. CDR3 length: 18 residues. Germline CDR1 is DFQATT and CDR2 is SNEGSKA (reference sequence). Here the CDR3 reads CSARDLNSQRGLHNEQFF. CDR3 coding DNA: TGCAGTGCTAGAGATCTCAATTCTCAGCGGGGGCTTCACAATGAGCAGTTCTTC.

CDR3 residues: CASSLTSGRPGADTQYF. CDR3 DNA sequence: TGTGCCAGCAGTTTGACTAGCGGGAGGCCGGGCGCAGATACGCAGTATTTT. The rearrangement uses TRBV12-3 or TRBV12-4 and TRBJ2-3; 13 bases match TRBD2. Trimming removed 3 bases from V and 4 bases from J; junction bases left unmatched: 7. This CDR3 comprises 17 residues.

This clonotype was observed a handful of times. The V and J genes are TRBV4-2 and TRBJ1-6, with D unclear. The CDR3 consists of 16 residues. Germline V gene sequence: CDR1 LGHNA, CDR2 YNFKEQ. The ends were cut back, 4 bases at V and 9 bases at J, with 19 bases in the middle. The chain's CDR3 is CASSRTLQGTGSPLHF. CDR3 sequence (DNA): TGTGCCAGCAGCCGAACACTTCAAGGAACTGGTTCACCCCTCCACTTT.

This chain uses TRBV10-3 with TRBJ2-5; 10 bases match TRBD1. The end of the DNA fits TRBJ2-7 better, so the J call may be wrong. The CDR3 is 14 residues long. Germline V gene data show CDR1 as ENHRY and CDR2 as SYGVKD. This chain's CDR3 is CAISTGQGMVEQYV. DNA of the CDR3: TGTGCCATCAGTACGGGACAGGGGATGGTCGAGCAGTACGTC.

The CDR3 spells CASSRGTVPGYTF. CDR3 coding DNA: TGTGCCAGCAGCCGAGGGACAGTGCCCGGCTACACCTTC. The chain joins TRBV7-9 to TRBJ1-2, with 7 nucleotides matching TRBD1. The V gene's germline CDR1 is SEHNR and CDR2 FQNEAQ (reference sequence). With 5 bases clipped from V and 8 bases from J, the junction kept 8 bases outside the gene matches. The CDR3 spans 13 residues.

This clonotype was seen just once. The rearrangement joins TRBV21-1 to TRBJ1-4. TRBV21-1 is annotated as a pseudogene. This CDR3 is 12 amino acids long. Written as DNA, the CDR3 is TGTGCCAGCAGCAAAGGTGGAGAAAAACTGTTTTTT. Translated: CASSKGGEKLFF.

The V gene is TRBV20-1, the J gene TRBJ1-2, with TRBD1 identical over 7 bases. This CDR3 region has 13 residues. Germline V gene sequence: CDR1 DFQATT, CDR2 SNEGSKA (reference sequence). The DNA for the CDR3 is TGCAGCCTAGCAAGGGGGCGCGATTATGGCTACACCTTC. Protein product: CSLARGRDYGYTF.

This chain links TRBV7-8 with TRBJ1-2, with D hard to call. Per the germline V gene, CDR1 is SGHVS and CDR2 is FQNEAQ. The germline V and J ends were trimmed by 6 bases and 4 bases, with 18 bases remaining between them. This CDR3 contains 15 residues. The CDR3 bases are TGTGCCAGCAGTCCGCAGGCACAGCTGATCTATGGCTACACCTTC. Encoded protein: CASSPQAQLIYGYTF. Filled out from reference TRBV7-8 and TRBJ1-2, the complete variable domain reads GAGVSQSPRYKVAKRGQDVALRCDPISGHVSLFWYQQALGQGPEFLTYFQNEAQLDKSGLPSDRFFAERPEGSVSTLKIQRTQQEDSAVYLCASSPQAQLIYGYTFGSGTRLTVV.

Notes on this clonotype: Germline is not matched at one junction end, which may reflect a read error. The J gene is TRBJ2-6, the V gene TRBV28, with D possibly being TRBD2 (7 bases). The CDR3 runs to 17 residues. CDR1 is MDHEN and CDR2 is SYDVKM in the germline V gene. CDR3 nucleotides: TGTGCCAGCAGTTCAACAGGGAGGGCTCTCGGGGCCAACATCCTGACTTTC. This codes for CASSSTGRALGANILTF.

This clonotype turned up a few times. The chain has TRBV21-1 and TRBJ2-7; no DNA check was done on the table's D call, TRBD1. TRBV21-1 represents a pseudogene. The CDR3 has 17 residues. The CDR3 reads CASSKGGWGTGRYEQYF. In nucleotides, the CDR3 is TGTGCCAGCAGCAAGGGGGGATGGGGGACAGGGCGCTACGAGCAGTACTTC.

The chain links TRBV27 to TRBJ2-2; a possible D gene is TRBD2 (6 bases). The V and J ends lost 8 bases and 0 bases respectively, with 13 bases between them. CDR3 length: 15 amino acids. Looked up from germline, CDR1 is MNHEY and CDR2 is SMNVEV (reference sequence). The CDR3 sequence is CASLLSGSNTGELFF. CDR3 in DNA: TGTGCCAGCCTTCTGAGCGGGTCGAACACCGGGGAGCTGTTTTTT.

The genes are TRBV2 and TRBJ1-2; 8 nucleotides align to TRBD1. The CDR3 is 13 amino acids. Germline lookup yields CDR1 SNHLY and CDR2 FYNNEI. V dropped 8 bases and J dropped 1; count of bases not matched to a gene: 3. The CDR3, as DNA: TGTGCCAGCCCCACAGGGGGTAACTATGGCTACACCTTC. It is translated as CASPTGGNYGYTF.

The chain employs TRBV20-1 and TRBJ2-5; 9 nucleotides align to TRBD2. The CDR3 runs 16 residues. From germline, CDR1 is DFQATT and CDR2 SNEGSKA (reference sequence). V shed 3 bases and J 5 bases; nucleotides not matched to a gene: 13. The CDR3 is CSARGGVAGVLETQYF. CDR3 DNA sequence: TGCAGTGCTAGGGGGGGGGTAGCGGGAGTTTTGGAGACCCAGTACTTC.

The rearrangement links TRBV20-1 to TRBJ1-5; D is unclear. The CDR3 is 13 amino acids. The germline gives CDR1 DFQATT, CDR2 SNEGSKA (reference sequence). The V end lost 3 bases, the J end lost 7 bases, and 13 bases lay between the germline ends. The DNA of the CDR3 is TGCAGTGCTAGTACGGGGTTACAGCAGCCCCAGCATTTT. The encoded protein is CSASTGLQQPQHF.

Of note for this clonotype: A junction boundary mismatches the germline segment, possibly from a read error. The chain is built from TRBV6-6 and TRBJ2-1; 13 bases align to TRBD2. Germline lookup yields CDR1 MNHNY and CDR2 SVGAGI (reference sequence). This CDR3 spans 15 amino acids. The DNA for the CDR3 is TGTGCCAACAGTCGGACTAGCGGGGGCTCCCATGAGCAGTTCTTC. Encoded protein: CANSRTSGGSHEQFF.

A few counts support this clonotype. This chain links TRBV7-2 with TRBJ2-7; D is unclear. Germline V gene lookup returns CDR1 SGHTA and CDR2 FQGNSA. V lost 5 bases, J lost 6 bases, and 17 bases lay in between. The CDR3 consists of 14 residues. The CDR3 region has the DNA TGTGCCAGCAGCCCTGACTTCCTGAAGGCCGAGCAGTACTTC. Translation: CASSPDFLKAEQYF.

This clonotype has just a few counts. The CDR3 loop is CASSLWAAGLAGGSDTQYF. The CDR3 DNA follows: TGTGCCAGCAGCTTATGGGCAGCTGGACTAGCGGGAGGATCAGATACGCAGTATTTT. The gene calls are TRBV11-1 and TRBJ2-3, with 14 bases lining up with TRBD2. J lost 4 bases, V lost 2 bases, and 11 bases had no gene match. Looked up from germline, CDR1 is SGHAT and CDR2 is FQDESV (reference sequence). This CDR3 comprises 19 residues.